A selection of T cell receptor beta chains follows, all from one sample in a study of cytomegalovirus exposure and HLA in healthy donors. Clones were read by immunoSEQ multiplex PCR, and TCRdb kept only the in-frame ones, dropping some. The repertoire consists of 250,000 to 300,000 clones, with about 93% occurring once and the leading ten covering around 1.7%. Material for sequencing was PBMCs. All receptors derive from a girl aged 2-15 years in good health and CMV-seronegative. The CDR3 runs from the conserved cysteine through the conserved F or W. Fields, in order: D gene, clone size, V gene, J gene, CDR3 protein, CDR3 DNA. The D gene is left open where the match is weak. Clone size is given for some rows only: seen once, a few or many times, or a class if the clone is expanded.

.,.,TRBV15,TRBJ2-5,CATSRGRNLQGGQETQYF,TGTGCCACCAGCAGAGGCCGAAATTTACAGGGGGGGCAAGAGACCCAGTACTTC
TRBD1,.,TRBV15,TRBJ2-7,CATSTGGQDASYEQYF,TGTGCCACCAGCACTGGGGGACAGGATGCCTCCTACGAGCAGTACTTC
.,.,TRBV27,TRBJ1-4,CASSREATNEKLFF,TGTGCCAGCAGCCGGGAGGCAACTAATGAAAAACTGTTTTTT
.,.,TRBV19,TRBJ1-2,CASSYKGNYGYTF,TGTGCCAGTAGTTACAAGGGGAACTATGGCTACACCTTC
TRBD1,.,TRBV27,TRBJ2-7,CASSLSRTGGYEQYF,TGTGCCAGCAGTTTATCTCGGACAGGGGGCTACGAGCAGTACTTC
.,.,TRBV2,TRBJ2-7,CASSEAPEQYF,TGTGCCAGCAGTGAGGCACCCGAGCAGTACTTC
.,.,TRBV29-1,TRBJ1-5,CSVTAGPNQPQHF,TGCAGCGTTACCGCGGGGCCCAATCAGCCCCAGCATTTT
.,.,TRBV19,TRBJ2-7,CASSSQGSIYEQYF,TGTGCCAGTAGTTCCCAGGGGTCGATCTACGAGCAGTACTTC
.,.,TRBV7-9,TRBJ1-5,CASSPNTGNQPQHF,TGTGCCAGCAGCCCAAACACCGGCAATCAGCCCCAGCATTTT
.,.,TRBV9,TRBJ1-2,CASSRQDLPPPYGYTF,TGTGCCAGCAGTCGACAGGACCTCCCACCTCCCTATGGCTACACCTTC
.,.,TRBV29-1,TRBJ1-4,CSVVFRVNEKLFF,TGCAGCGTTGTTTTCAGGGTAAATGAAAAACTGTTTTTT
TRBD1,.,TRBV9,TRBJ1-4,CASSTRAGGAREKLFF,TGTGCCAGCTCTACTCGAGCAGGGGGCGCTCGAGAAAAACTGTTTTTT
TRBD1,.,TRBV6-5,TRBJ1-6,CASSYEGQLRNSPLHF,TGTGCCAGCAGTTATGAGGGACAGCTTAGAAATTCACCCCTCCACTTT
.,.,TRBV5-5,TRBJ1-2,CASSLLRGRDYGYTF,TGTGCCAGCAGCTTGCTGCGGGGTCGCGACTATGGCTACACCTTC
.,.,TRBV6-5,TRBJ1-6,CASSYEGNSPLHF,TGTGCCAGCAGTTACGAGGGAAATTCACCCCTCCACTTT
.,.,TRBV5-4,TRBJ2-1,CASSFRVIHTSYNEQFF,TGTGCCAGCAGCTTTCGGGTCATACATACCTCCTACAATGAGCAGTTCTTC
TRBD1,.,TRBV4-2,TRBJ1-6,CASSQEGSQGARGNNSPLHF,TGTGCCAGCAGCCAAGAGGGTAGTCAGGGGGCGCGAGGAAATAATTCACCCCTCCACTTT
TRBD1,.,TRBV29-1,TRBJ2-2,CSARQGGIGELFF,TGCAGCGCCAGACAGGGGGGGATCGGGGAGCTGTTTTTT
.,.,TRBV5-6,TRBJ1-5,CASSLIRFGSNQPQHF,TGTGCCAGCAGCTTGATTCGGTTCGGTAGCAATCAGCCCCAGCATTTT
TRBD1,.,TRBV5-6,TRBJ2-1,CASRRDRGRVYEQFF,TGTGCCAGCAGGCGGGACAGGGGGCGCGTTTATGAGCAGTTCTTC
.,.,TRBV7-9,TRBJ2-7,CASSLLAGAENYEQYF,TGTGCCAGCAGCTTACTGGCGGGGGCGGAGAACTACGAGCAGTACTTC
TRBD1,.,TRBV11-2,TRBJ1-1,CASSAQGARVEAFF,TGTGCCAGCAGCGCACAGGGGGCGCGAGTGGAAGCTTTCTTT
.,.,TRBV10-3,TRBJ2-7,CAISESRTGGGYEQYF,TGTGCCATCAGTGAGTCGAGGACAGGCGGGGGGTACGAGCAGTACTTC
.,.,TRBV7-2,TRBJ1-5,CASSSNRVGNQPQHF,TGTGCCAGCAGCTCCAACAGGGTGGGCAATCAGCCCCAGCATTTT
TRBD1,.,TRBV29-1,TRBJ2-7,CSVPYHAPGQVTYEQYF,TGCAGCGTCCCTTACCATGCACCTGGACAGGTGACCTACGAGCAGTACTTC
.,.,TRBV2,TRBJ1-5,CASSERSNQPQHF,TGTGCCAGCAGTGAACGGTCCAATCAGCCCCAGCATTTT
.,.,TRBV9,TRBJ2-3,CASSRDFSSTDTQYF,TGTGCCAGCAGCCGGGACTTCTCTAGCACAGATACGCAGTATTTT
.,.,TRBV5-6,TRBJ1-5,CASSLGGRSNQPQHF,TGTGCCAGCAGCTTGGGCGGTCGTAGCAATCAGCCCCAGCATTTT
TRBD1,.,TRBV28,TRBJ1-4,CASSPSPGTGFIEKLFF,TGTGCCAGCAGTCCAAGTCCCGGGACAGGGTTTATTGAAAAACTGTTTTTT
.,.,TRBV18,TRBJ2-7,CASSPPETRNEQYF,TGTGCCAGCTCACCACCTGAGACTAGAAACGAGCAGTACTTC
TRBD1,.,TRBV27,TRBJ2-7,CASSPLWLRGSEQYF,TGTGCCAGCAGCCCCCTCTGGCTCAGGGGGAGCGAGCAGTACTTC
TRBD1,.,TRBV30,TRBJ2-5,CAWSWTGEETQYF,TGTGCCTGGAGTTGGACAGGGGAAGAGACCCAGTACTTC
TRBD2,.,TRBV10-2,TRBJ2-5,CASSGEGGETQYF,TGCGCCAGCAGTGGGGAGGGAGGGGAGACCCAGTACTTC
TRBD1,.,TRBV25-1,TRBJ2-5,CASIKDRAKETQYF,TGTGCCAGCATTAAGGACAGGGCGAAAGAGACCCAGTACTTC
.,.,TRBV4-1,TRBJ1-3,CASSQESPEGSGNTIYF,TGCGCCAGCAGCCAAGAATCGCCGGAGGGATCTGGAAACACCATATATTTT
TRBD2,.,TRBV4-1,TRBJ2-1,CTSSPDTTSALYNEQFF,TGCACCAGCAGCCCAGATACCACTAGCGCACTCTACAATGAGCAGTTCTTC
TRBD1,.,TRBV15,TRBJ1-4,CATSTGRTGTNEKLFF,TGTGCCACCAGCACTGGAAGGACAGGGACTAATGAAAAACTGTTTTTT
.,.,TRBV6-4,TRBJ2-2,CASSKETTGTGELFF,TGTGCCAGCAGCAAGGAGACTACTGGCACCGGGGAGCTGTTTTTT
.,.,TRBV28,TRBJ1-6,CASSPHISPLHF,TGTGCCAGCAGCCCCCACATTTCACCCCTCCACTTT
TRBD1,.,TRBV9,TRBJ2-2,CASSHGRQGSHSGELFF,TGTGCCAGCAGCCACGGGCGACAGGGGAGCCATTCCGGGGAGCTGTTTTTT
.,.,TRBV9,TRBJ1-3,CASSERQGNTIYF,TGTGCCAGCAGTGAGAGACAGGGAAACACCATATATTTT
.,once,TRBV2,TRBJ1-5,CASSPTAPNQPQHF,TGTGCCAGCAGTCCGACAGCTCCCAATCAGCCCCAGCATTTT
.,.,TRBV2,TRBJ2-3,CASITFSTDTQYF,TGTGCCAGCATAACTTTTAGCACAGATACGCAGTATTTT
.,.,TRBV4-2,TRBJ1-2,CASSAQGLNGYTF,TGTGCCAGCAGCGCACAGGGTTTAAATGGCTACACCTTC
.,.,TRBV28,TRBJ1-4,CASNPEDGKKLFF,TGTGCCAGCAACCCTGAAGACGGGAAAAAACTGTTTTTT
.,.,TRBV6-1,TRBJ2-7,CATHQGFSEQYF,TGTGCCACCCACCAGGGTTTCTCCGAGCAGTACTTC
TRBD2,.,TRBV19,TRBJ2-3,CASTSGRLTDTQYF,TGTGCCAGTACTAGCGGGAGACTCACAGATACGCAGTATTTT
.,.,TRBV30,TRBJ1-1,CAWSGQVWVTEAFF,TGTGCCTGGAGTGGGCAGGTTTGGGTCACTGAAGCTTTCTTT
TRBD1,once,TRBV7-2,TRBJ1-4,CASSLAYRDRVLSPNEKLFF,TGTGCCAGCAGCTTAGCTTACCGGGACAGGGTCCTTTCACCTAATGAAAAACTGTTTTTT
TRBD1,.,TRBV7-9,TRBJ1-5,CSSSLGGQLGPQHF,TGTTCCAGCAGCTTAGGGGGCCAACTTGGGCCCCAGCATTTT
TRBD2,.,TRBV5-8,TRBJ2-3,CASSDELAGAGDTQYF,TGTGCCAGCAGCGACGAACTAGCGGGGGCAGGAGATACGCAGTATTTT
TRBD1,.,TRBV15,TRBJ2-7,CATSMGQGGGEQYF,TGTGCCACCAGCATGGGACAGGGGGGCGGCGAGCAGTACTTC
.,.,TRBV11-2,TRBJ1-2,CASSPYYTPNYGYTF,TGTGCCAGCAGCCCTTACTATACCCCTAACTATGGCTACACCTTC
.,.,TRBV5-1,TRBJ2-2,CASSQGSNTGELFF,TGCGCCAGCAGCCAGGGTTCGAACACCGGGGAGCTGTTTTTT
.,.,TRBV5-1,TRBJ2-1,CASSLAGKPYNEQFF,TGCGCCAGCAGCTTGGCCGGGAAACCCTACAATGAGCAGTTCTTC
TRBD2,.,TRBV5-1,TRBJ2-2,CASSSGLAGVDTGELFF,TGCGCCAGCAGCTCGGGACTAGCGGGAGTGGATACCGGGGAGCTGTTTTTT
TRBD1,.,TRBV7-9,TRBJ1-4,CASSLAQGVGEKLFF,TGTGCCAGCAGCTTAGCGCAGGGGGTCGGTGAAAAACTGTTTTTT